What follows are 27 T cell receptor beta chains derived from one specimen sequenced in a study (TCRdb year 2016). Receptor libraries were prepared by RT-PCR. TCRdb lists the instrument as Illumina MiSeq. TCRdb's own reprocessing of the public reads used fastp at Q25 and MiXCR and kept productive beta chains. Rows merge per CDR3 protein into single entries with the most common DNA and genes. A total of approximately 720,000 distinct CDR3 sequences appear in this sample, 14% of them only once. The ten largest make up 3.6% of the sample. Sequencing used memory CD4+ T cells from blood. The source is a female donor in good health, serving as a healthy control.

This clonotype appeared many times. The chain carries TRBV12-3 or TRBV12-4 and TRBJ2-7; 9 bases fit TRBD2. The CDR3 totals 15 residues. The trim removed 6 bases at V and 7 bases at J, leaving 13 bases unmatched. The CDR3 region has the DNA TGTGCCAGCAGCCTGGGAGGAGCGGGAGGCAGGGAGCAGTACTTC. It encodes CASSLGGAGGREQYF.

This clonotype showed up many times. The chain has TRBV6-2 or TRBV6-3 and TRBJ2-5; 9 bases line up with TRBD1. Germline V gene lookup returns CDR1 MNHEY and CDR2 SVGEGT. The CDR3 sequence is 13 residues long. V gave up 4 bases and J gave up 4 bases; unmatched junction bases: 1. DNA of the CDR3: TGTGCCAGCAGTTGGACAGGGGCAGAGACCCAGTACTTC. Translating gives CASSWTGAETQYF.

CDR3 DNA: TGTGCCATCATGCGACAGGGTGAAAATGGTCAGCCCCAGCATTTT. Its translation is CAIMRQGENGQPQHF. This rearrangement joins TRBV10-3 to TRBJ1-5, with TRBD1 identical over 7 bases. V lost 7 bases, J lost 6 bases, and 12 bases stayed unmatched. There are 15 residues in the CDR3. CDR1 and CDR2 (germline): ENHRY, SYGVKD.

Of note for this clonotype: A read error may be the cause here, since a much bigger clone is one base away. The chain is built from TRBV3-1 and TRBJ1-5; D not certain. Germline assignment: CDR1 LGHDT and CDR2 YNNKEL (reference sequence). CDR3 size: 13 residues. Between the trimmed V and J ends, which lost 0 bases and 5 bases, there was a span of 5 bases. The CDR3: CASSQDWDQPQHF. The CDR3 nucleotides read TGTGCCAGCAGCCAAGATTGGGATCAGCCCCAGCATTTT. Drawing the rest from reference TRBV3-1 and TRBJ1-5, the complete variable domain is DTAVSQTPKYLVTQMGNDKSIKCEQNLGHDTMYWYKQDSKKFLKIMFSYNNKELIINETVPNRFSPKSPDKAHLNLHINSLELGDSAVYFCASSQDWDQPQHFGDGTRLSIL.

The sample holds a few counts of this clonotype. V usage is TRBV28 and J usage is TRBJ1-2; D gene unclear. This CDR3 comprises 11 residues. Trimming pared 4 bases from V and 8 bases from J, leaving 8 bases between. The germline V gene has CDR1 MDHEN and CDR2 SYDVKM. This CDR3 is CASSSKGGYTF. The CDR3 DNA reads TGTGCCAGCAGTTCCAAGGGCGGCTACACCTTC.

This chain uses TRBV19 with TRBJ2-5; possible D gene TRBD2, 5 bases. V was shortened by 6 bases and J by 2 bases, with 19 bases between the two germline ends. The germline CDR1 and CDR2 sequences are LNHDA and SQIVND (reference sequence). The CDR3 has 16 amino acids. The CDR3 loop is CASSPGSGLGQETQYF. CDR3 nucleotides: TGTGCCAGTAGCCCCGGGTCCGGACTGGGGCAAGAGACCCAGTACTTC.

This clonotype was observed a few times. This chain joins TRBV7-2 and TRBJ1-2, with 8 bases aligning to TRBD1. Per germline, CDR1 SGHTA and CDR2 FQGNSA. Trimming removed 5 bases from V and 4 bases from J; junction bases left unmatched: 12. This CDR3 has 16 amino acids. The CDR3 DNA reads as TGTGCCAGCAGCGCAACGACAGGGGCGAGTGGCTATGGCTACACCTTC. It is translated as CASSATTGASGYGYTF.

This clonotype was observed a handful of times. This chain's CDR3 is CSATDGGYEQYF. CDR3 nucleotide sequence: TGCAGTGCCACCGATGGGGGCTACGAGCAGTACTTC. The chain joins TRBV20-1 to TRBJ2-7, with D perhaps matching TRBD1 or TRBD2 (5 bases each). Between the trimmed V and J ends, which lost 6 bases and 3 bases, there was a span of 12 bases. Germline lookup yields CDR1 DFQATT and CDR2 SNEGSKA (reference sequence). The CDR3 consists of 12 residues.

The rearrangement uses TRBV4-2 and TRBJ2-3; the D gene could be TRBD1 or TRBD2 (6 bases each). The CDR3 has 17 residues. The germline CDR1 and CDR2 sequences are LGHNA and YNFKEQ. Trimming removed 0 bases from V and 0 bases from J, with 13 bases in between. CDR3 amino acids: CASSQDPTGASTDTQYF. In DNA form, the CDR3 reads TGTGCCAGCAGCCAAGATCCGACGGGGGCTAGCACAGATACGCAGTATTTT.

Ten or more counts support this clonotype. The genes are TRBV4-1 and TRBJ2-1; tentatively, D is TRBD1 (5 bases). There are 16 residues in the CDR3. Looked up from germline, CDR1 is MGHRA and CDR2 is YSYEKL. Trimming shortened V by 1 base and J by 2 bases, and 12 bases separated the two germline ends. The CDR3 bases are TGCGCCAGCAGCCAAGGGGCAGGGTTGACCTACAATGAGCAGTTCTTC. Translated: CASSQGAGLTYNEQFF.

This clonotype was seen ten or more times. The V call is TRBV20-1, the J call TRBJ1-1, with D possibly TRBD1 on 5 matching bases. The CDR3 length is 13 residues. The ends were cut back, 1 base at V and 1 base at J, with 7 bases in the middle. Germline-derived CDR1 and CDR2 are DFQATT and SNEGSKA (reference sequence). The CDR3: CSARVQENTEAFF. The CDR3 nucleotides read TGCAGTGCTAGAGTACAGGAGAACACTGAAGCTTTCTTT.

This clonotype was seen ten or more times. The chain links TRBV20-1 to TRBJ2-7, with a possible D match to TRBD2 (6 bases). The CDR3 contains 11 residues. Germline values: CDR1 DFQATT, CDR2 SNEGSKA (reference sequence). The CDR3 DNA sequence: TGCAGGGCGGGGACCCACTACGAGCAGTACTTC. Its translation: CRAGTHYEQYF.

This chain joins TRBV5-1 and TRBJ2-5, with TRBD2 identical over 8 bases. This CDR3 has 18 residues. Per germline, CDR1 SGHRS and CDR2 YFSETQ. The V gene end was trimmed by 7 bases and the J gene end by 4 bases; junction bases not matched to a gene: 21. The CDR3 sequence: CASPGSARREEDGETQYF. CDR3 coding DNA: TGCGCCAGCCCAGGAAGCGCACGGCGGGAGGAGGATGGAGAGACCCAGTACTTC.

This chain uses TRBV25-1 with TRBJ2-5; unclear D gene. V gave up 6 bases and J gave up 0 bases, with 8 bases separating them. Germline V gene data show CDR1 as MGHDK and CDR2 as SYGVNS. This CDR3 spans 13 amino acids. This CDR3 reads CASRPAYQETQYF. The CDR3 nucleotides are TGTGCCAGCAGACCAGCGTACCAAGAGACCCAGTACTTC.

The chain uses TRBV24-1 and TRBJ1-4, with 8 bases matching TRBD1. With V trimmed by 4 bases and J by 4 bases, 1 base remained unmatched. CDR1 and CDR2 (germline): KGHDR, SFDVKD. This CDR3 is built from 14 residues. In DNA form, the CDR3 reads TGTGCCACCAGTGAGGGACAGGTTAATGAAAAACTGTTTTTT. It translates to CATSEGQVNEKLFF.

Many counts were recorded for this clonotype. V usage is TRBV20-1 and J usage is TRBJ2-7; D might be TRBD2 (6 bases). CDR3 length: 13 residues. Germline V CDR1 and CDR2: DFQATT, SNEGSKA (reference sequence). The ends were cut back, 3 bases at V and 6 bases at J, with 15 bases in the middle. CDR3 DNA: TGCAGTGCTAGGGGGGGTAGCGTGGTCGAGCAGTACTTC. It is translated as CSARGGSVVEQYF.

The chain carries TRBV6-5 and TRBJ1-4; 9 bases map to TRBD1. The ends lost 10 bases at V and 6 bases at J; junction bases unmatched: 15. CDR3 length: 16 residues. Germline V gene sequence: CDR1 MNHEY, CDR2 SVGAGI. For the CDR3, the DNA is TGTGCCACTGCGGGGACAGGGAATCGAAGAGATGAAAAACTGTTTTTT. It encodes CATAGTGNRRDEKLFF.

The gene calls are TRBV20-1 and TRBJ1-5; perhaps TRBD1 as D (6 bases). The CDR3 runs 14 residues. Germline V gene sequence: CDR1 DFQATT, CDR2 SNEGSKA (reference sequence). As DNA, the CDR3 is TGCAGCCCCTACAGGGCGGGCACCCAAGAGACCCAGCATTTT. Amino acid sequence: CSPYRAGTQETQHF.

This clonotype was picked up a small number of times. The chain has TRBV5-5 and TRBJ2-7; D is perhaps TRBD1 (6 bases). Germline V gene lookup returns CDR1 SGHKS and CDR2 YYEKEE (reference sequence). The length of the CDR3 is 13 residues. V shed 4 bases and J shed 7 bases, with 15 bases lying between them. The DNA for the CDR3 is TGTGCCAGCAGCCAAACAGGGTTTGATGAGCAGTACTTC. Translation: CASSQTGFDEQYF.

Turning to this clonotype: A much larger clone differs by one base, so this may be a read error. This rearrangement joins TRBV12-3 or TRBV12-4 to TRBJ2-7; the D gene is possibly TRBD1 (8 bases). The CDR3 sequence is 16 residues long. The DNA for the CDR3 is TGTGCCAGCAGCTTGGCGGGGGACAGGCCAACCTACGAGCAGCACTTC. The encoded protein is CASSLAGDRPTYEQHF.

This clonotype has a handful of counts. The V and J genes are TRBV5-1 and TRBJ2-1, with a weak D call TRBD2 (7 bases). CDR1 is SGHRS, CDR2 YFSETQ, per germline. Trimming removed 6 bases from V and 3 bases from J, with 19 bases in between. The CDR3 runs to 16 residues. CDR3 sequence: CASNSGSGGVYNEQFF. The CDR3 DNA sequence: TGCGCCAGCAACTCTGGGTCGGGGGGCGTCTACAATGAGCAGTTCTTC.

This clonotype was seen a handful of times. This CDR3 reads CASSLNAAGKSGYTF. DNA for the CDR3: TGTGCCAGCAGCCTTAACGCGGCAGGGAAGAGTGGCTACACCTTC. The chain has TRBV5-4 and TRBJ1-2, with a weak D call TRBD1 (5 bases). CDR1 and CDR2 (germline): SGHNT, YYREEE (reference sequence). Trimming shortened V by 4 bases and J by 7 bases, and 20 bases separated the two germline ends. The CDR3 is 15 amino acids.

This chain connects TRBV7-6 to TRBJ2-7, with TRBD1 matching over 8 bases. Germline V gives CDR1 SGHVS, CDR2 FNYEAQ. V shed 1 base and J 4 bases; nucleotides not matched to a gene: 6. The CDR3 extends over 15 amino acids. CDR3 protein: CASSLGAGGGYEQYF. The CDR3 bases are TGTGCCAGCAGCTTAGGTGCAGGGGGCGGTTACGAGCAGTACTTC. Full variable domain (outside the CDR3, taken from reference TRBV7-6 and TRBJ2-7): GAGVSQSPRYKVTKRGQDVALRCDPISGHVSLYWYRQALGQGPEFLTYFNYEAQQDKSGLPNDRFSAERPEGSISTLTIQRTEQRDSAMYRCASSLGAGGGYEQYFGPGTRLTVT.

This clonotype was picked up many times. V and J are TRBV20-1 and TRBJ2-7; 7 nucleotides match TRBD2. Losses at the gene ends were 6 bases for V and 3 bases for J; bases not matched to a gene: 11. Germline V gene sequence: CDR1 DFQATT, CDR2 SNEGSKA (reference sequence). This CDR3 comprises 14 residues. CDR3 sequence (DNA): TGCAGTGCCCTGGACCCAAGGACTAGCTACGAGCAGTACTTC. The encoded protein is CSALDPRTSYEQYF.

A few counts support this clonotype. V gene TRBV5-6 combines with J gene TRBJ2-7; D is ambiguous. CDR1 and CDR2 from the germline V gene are SGHDT and YYEEEE. This CDR3 has 15 residues. The V end was cut by 1 base, the J end by 0 bases, with 11 bases between. For the CDR3, the DNA is TGTGCCAGCAGCTTGACGTACCAGATCTCCTACGAGCAGTACTTC. Translation: CASSLTYQISYEQYF.

The chain recombines TRBV28 with TRBJ1-2; TRBD1 agrees at 11 bases. J lost 8 bases, V lost 6 bases, and 14 bases had no gene match. CDR1 and CDR2 (germline): MDHEN, SYDVKM. CDR3 length equals 16 residues. The CDR3: CASSSGFGQGAGGYTF. The DNA for the CDR3 is TGTGCCAGCAGCTCAGGGTTCGGACAGGGGGCAGGAGGCTACACCTTC.

This clonotype occurred a few times. The chain couples TRBV5-4 to TRBJ2-5; D ambiguous. Per the germline V gene, CDR1 is SGHNT and CDR2 is YYREEE (reference sequence). The CDR3 loop spans 13 amino acids. V shed 9 bases and J shed 0 bases, with 12 bases lying between them. The CDR3 sequence: CANGNRYQETQYF. The CDR3 DNA reads TGTGCCAATGGGAACCGGTACCAAGAGACCCAGTACTTC.